These T cell receptor beta chains were read from a single sample in a study of graft-versus-host responses after intestinal transplantation. The repertoire was sequenced with immunoSEQ multiplex PCR; TCRdb's copy has only in-frame clones and lacks some. The data show about 120,000 clones, with approximately 95% seen just once and under 3.5% held by the top ten. No antigen has been assigned to these receptors. Sequenced material: unstimulated CD8+ T cells sorted from spleen or lymph node cells, taken before intestinal transplant. Receptor source: a human donor who received an intestinal transplant. CDR3s include the opening cysteine and the closing phenylalanine or tryptophan. The order of the fields is D gene, V gene, clone size, J gene, CDR3 protein, CDR3 DNA. D genes are given only for firm matches. The listing skips clone size in some rows; elsewhere it reads once, few, many or a size class.

>.|TRBV7-9|.|TRBJ1-4
CASSLGQEATNEKLFF
TGTGCCAGCAGCTTAGGGCAGGAAGCAACTAATGAAAAACTGTTTTTT
>.|TRBV4-1|.|TRBJ1-1
CASSQDFMGLTEAFF
TGCGCCAGCAGCCAAGATTTCATGGGGCTGACTGAAGCTTTCTTT
>.|TRBV7-8|once|TRBJ2-7
CASSSRVYEQYF
TGTGCCAGCAGCTCCAGGGTGTACGAGCAGTACTTC
>.|TRBV4-1|.|TRBJ1-5
CASSHYDESLSQPQHF
TGCGCCAGCAGCCATTACGACGAAAGTTTGAGTCAGCCCCAGCATTTT
>.|TRBV28|.|TRBJ2-1
CASSLGRMANEQFF
TGTGCCAGCAGTTTAGGGAGAATGGCAAATGAGCAGTTCTTC
>.|TRBV15|.|TRBJ1-1
CATSNAGAEAFF
TGTGCCACCAGCAACGCAGGGGCTGAAGCTTTCTTT
>TRBD2|TRBV9|.|TRBJ2-7
CASSVGGTSGRPPYEQYF
TGTGCCAGCAGCGTAGGAGGGACTAGCGGGAGGCCCCCCTACGAGCAGTACTTC
>TRBD1|TRBV7-7|.|TRBJ2-7
CASNMTTAAYRGLTYEQYF
TGTGCCAGCAACATGACAACTGCAGCTTACAGGGGGCTTACCTACGAGCAGTACTTC
>.|TRBV19|.|TRBJ2-7
CASSMAGHAYEQYF
TGTGCCAGTAGTATGGCAGGGCACGCCTACGAGCAGTACTTC
>.|TRBV4-1|.|TRBJ2-1
CASSQEGSNEQFF
TGCGCCAGCAGCCAAGAAGGCTCGAATGAGCAGTTCTTC
>.|TRBV12-5|.|TRBJ2-7
CASGLVGGVEQYF
TGTGCTAGTGGTTTGGTAGGCGGGGTCGAGCAGTACTTC
>TRBD2|TRBV6-5|.|TRBJ2-2
CASSYSLGTSEKELFF
TGTGCCAGCAGTTACTCTTTGGGGACTAGCGAAAAGGAGCTGTTTTTT
>.|TRBV27|.|TRBJ2-7
CASSFSDSIAYEQYF
TGTGCCAGCAGTTTCTCGGACAGTATTGCCTACGAGCAGTACTTC
>.|TRBV6-5|.|TRBJ2-7
CASSWGASDGEQYF
TGTGCCAGCTCCTGGGGGGCTTCCGATGGCGAGCAGTACTTC
>TRBD1|TRBV11-1|.|TRBJ2-3
CASSYLQGLPTDTQYF
TGTGCCAGCAGCTACCTACAGGGGCTCCCCACAGATACGCAGTATTTT
>TRBD1|TRBV27|once|TRBJ1-2
CASSRGTGPGGYGYTF
TGTGCCAGCAGCCGCGGTACAGGGCCAGGGGGCTATGGCTACACCTTC